The clone carrying this T cell receptor (beta chain) was detected a few times. TCRdb's table, derived via immunoSEQ multiplex PCR, lists solely in-frame clones and lacks some. The repertoire holds a few hundred thousand clones, with approximately 80% as singletons. The data were obtained in a study of blood T cell repertoires in COVID-19. On the study more broadly: The United States, Italy and Spain were the sources of the acute and convalescent COVID-19 samples.

The CDR3 sequence is 14 residues long. Trimming cost V 6 bases and J 5 bases; bases outside gene matches: 10. Germline-derived CDR1 and CDR2 are SGHTA and FQGTGA. Material: peripheral blood. This receptor was taken from an elderly woman with acute or convalescent COVID-19. The chain couples TRBV7-3 to TRBJ2-7; 7 bases are shared with TRBD2. The CDR3 DNA is TGTGCCAGCAGGTTTAAAGCGGGACTGGACGAGCAGTACTTC. Translating it yields CASRFKAGLDEQYF.